These 28 T cell receptor beta chains came from one sample sequenced in a study of cytomegalovirus exposure and HLA in healthy donors. In the PCR, 60 Vbeta and 13 Jbeta primers were used. Sequenced by immunoSEQ multiplex PCR; TCRdb stores in-frame clones only, minus some. The repertoire has fewer than 200,000 clones, 75% to 90% of them found once; the top ten carry about 5%. Material for sequencing was PBMCs. Receptors originate from a woman in her 50s in good health and CMV-seropositive.

The chain recombines TRBV18 with TRBJ2-7; TRBD2 aligns across 8 bases. V gave up 0 bases and J gave up 6 bases; unmatched junction bases: 4. The CDR3 runs to 14 residues. CDR1 is KGHSH and CDR2 is LQKENI in the germline V gene. The CDR3, as DNA: TGTGCCAGCTCACCACCGAACGCGGGGGGCGAGCAGTACTTC. Translated: CASSPPNAGGEQYF. Full variable domain (remainder filled in from reference TRBV18 and TRBJ2-7): NAGVMQNPRHLVRRRGQEARLRCSPMKGHSHVYWYRQLPEEGLKFMVYLQKENIIDESGMPKERFSAEFPKEGPSILRIQQVVRGDSAAYFCASSPPNAGGEQYFGPGTRLTVT.

The chain has TRBV4-1 and TRBJ1-6; TRBD1 is a possible D gene (6 bases). This CDR3 comprises 21 residues. The germline CDR1 and CDR2 sequences are MGHRA and YSYEKL. The V and J ends lost 1 base and 7 bases respectively, with 29 bases between them. This chain's CDR3 is CASSQGLGARGTGIGNSPLHF. CDR3 sequence (DNA): TGCGCCAGCAGCCAAGGCCTGGGAGCTCGCGGAACAGGGATAGGGAATTCACCCCTCCACTTT.

The V gene is TRBV9, the J gene TRBJ2-7; D might be TRBD2 (5 bases). The CDR3 length is 13 residues. CDR1 is SGDLS and CDR2 is YYNGEE in the germline V gene. The germline V and J ends were trimmed by 4 bases and 7 bases, with 15 bases remaining between them. In DNA, the CDR3 is TGTGCCAGCAGCCCCGGGGTAGATTGGGAGCAGTACTTC. Its protein product is CASSPGVDWEQYF.

There are many counts of this clone. This chain uses TRBV4-1 with TRBJ1-5, with D hard to call. V shed 1 base and J shed 0 bases, with 7 bases lying between them. The germline V gene encodes CDR1 MGHRA and CDR2 YSYEKL. The CDR3 is 15 residues long. The CDR3 region is CASSQAGYSNQPQHF. The CDR3 DNA follows: TGCGCCAGCAGCCAAGCGGGATATAGCAATCAGCCCCAGCATTTT.

V usage is TRBV7-8 and J usage is TRBJ2-1, with a tentative D call TRBD2 (6 bases). This CDR3 region has 16 residues. Germline V CDR1 and CDR2: SGHVS, FQNEAQ. Trimming removed 3 bases at V and 7 bases at J, with 19 bases between. CDR3 sequence: CASSFASGFGTNEQFF. Here the CDR3 DNA reads TGTGCCAGCAGCTTTGCATCCGGTTTCGGGACTAATGAGCAGTTCTTC.

V is TRBV9 and J is TRBJ2-2; 7 bases fit TRBD2. The CDR3 totals 13 residues. V lost 2 bases, J lost 6 bases, and 1 base stayed unmatched. Germline-derived CDR1 and CDR2 are SGDLS and YYNGEE. CDR3 sequence (DNA): TGTGCCAGCAGCGTGGGGGGGTCCGGGGAGCTGTTTTTT. As protein: CASSVGGSGELFF.

This chain connects TRBV7-2 to TRBJ1-2; D gene ambiguous. Germline lookup yields CDR1 SGHTA and CDR2 FQGNSA. Trimming took 6 bases from V and 5 from J, leaving 16 bases between them. The CDR3 sequence is 14 residues long. The CDR3 DNA reads as TGTGCCAGCAGTTACCCGCGGCAGCCTTATGGCTACACCTTC. This gives the protein CASSYPRQPYGYTF.

This clone was counted a few times. The V gene is TRBV7-2, the J gene TRBJ2-3; TRBD2 aligns across 14 bases. Germline trimming cut 4 bases from V and 5 bases from J; bases unmatched to any gene: 11. The CDR3 sequence is 18 residues long. Germline CDR1 and CDR2: SGHTA and FQGNSA. The CDR3 loop reads CASSSAGLAGGRRDTQYF. CDR3 bases: TGTGCCAGCAGCTCCGCCGGACTAGCGGGGGGACGGCGAGATACGCAGTATTTT.

The chain couples TRBV19 to TRBJ2-7; 8 nucleotides align to TRBD1. From germline, CDR1 is LNHDA and CDR2 SQIVND (reference sequence). With V trimmed by 10 bases and J by 0 bases, 8 bases remained unmatched. There are 14 residues in the CDR3. The DNA of the CDR3 is TGTGCCACTACGCAGGACAGGGACTCCTACGAGCAGTACTTC. As protein: CATTQDRDSYEQYF.

The chain combines TRBV9 with TRBJ1-1, with TRBD1 identical over 7 bases. The CDR3 runs to 12 residues. The germline CDR1 and CDR2 sequences are SGDLS and YYNGEE. Unmatched junction bases numbered 7, after V lost 4 bases and J lost 10 bases. In nucleotides, the CDR3 is TGTGCCAGCAGCCCCAGCAGGGGGATAGCTTTCTTT. It specifies CASSPSRGIAFF.

This sequence joins TRBV6-6 and TRBJ2-5, with a tentative D call TRBD1 (7 bases). Trimming took 6 bases from V and 11 from J, leaving 28 bases between them. Germline CDR1 reads MNHNY; CDR2 reads SVGAGI (reference sequence). The CDR3 consists of 16 residues. The CDR3 region has the DNA TGTGCCAGCAGACGGACGGGGTACAGGGGAGGCGATGAGCAGTACTTC. It is translated as CASRRTGYRGGDEQYF.

This chain connects TRBV2 to TRBJ1-3; no definite D call. With 3 bases removed from V and 5 bases from J, the gap between germline ends came to 11 bases. The CDR3 has 14 amino acids. From germline, CDR1 is SNHLY and CDR2 FYNNEI. The CDR3 loop reads CASSDGGRRNTIYF. CDR3 nucleotides: TGTGCCAGCAGTGATGGAGGGCGAAGAAACACCATATATTTT. Using reference TRBV2 and TRBJ1-3 for the parts outside the CDR3, the full variable domain is EPEVTQTPSHQVTQMGQEVILRCVPISNHLYFYWYRQILGQKVEFLVSFYNNEISEKSEIFDDQFSVERPDGSNFTLKIRSTKLEDSAMYFCASSDGGRRNTIYFGEGSWLTVV.

This clone was counted once. This chain uses TRBV19 with TRBJ2-7, with 8 bases fitting TRBD2. With 4 bases clipped from V and 0 bases from J, the junction kept 5 bases outside the gene matches. The CDR3 is made up of 15 amino acids. From germline, CDR1 is LNHDA and CDR2 SQIVND (reference sequence). DNA for the CDR3: TGTGCCAGTAGTAACGGCGGGGGGCTCTCCTACGAGCAGTACTTC. Translated: CASSNGGGLSYEQYF.

This chain joins TRBV6-1 and TRBJ2-3; D possibly corresponds to TRBD1 (6 bases). V lost 5 bases and J lost 2, with 11 bases in between. This CDR3 is 14 amino acids long. Per germline, CDR1 MNHNS and CDR2 SASEGT. The CDR3 is CASSLTGNTDTQYF. The CDR3 DNA sequence: TGTGCCAGCAGTTTAACAGGGAACACAGATACGCAGTATTTT.

The J gene is TRBJ2-3, the V gene TRBV25-1; TRBD2 matches at 8 bases. The CDR3 consists of 16 residues. V lost 2 bases to trimming and J lost 1 base; unmatched junction nucleotides: 5. From germline, CDR1 is MGHDK and CDR2 SYGVNS. The CDR3 DNA follows: TGTGCCAGCAGTGAACCCAGCGGGAGACGCACAGATACGCAGTATTTT. It translates to CASSEPSGRRTDTQYF. The entire variable domain, with the rest obtained from reference TRBV25-1 and TRBJ2-3, is as follows: EADIYQTPRYLVIGTGKKITLECSQTMGHDKMYWYQQDPGMELHLIHYSYGVNSTEKGDLSSESTVSRIRTEHFPLTLESARPSHTSQYLCASSEPSGRRTDTQYFGPGTRLTVL.

The rearrangement joins TRBV6-1 to TRBJ2-1; TRBD2 matches 7 bases. The V gene's germline CDR1 is MNHNS and CDR2 SASEGT. The CDR3 extends over 15 amino acids. V lost 6 bases and J lost 4; bases outside the gene matches: 9. The CDR3 DNA is TGTGCCAGCAGCACCGGGACTATCAAGTACAATGAGCAGTTCTTC. Its translation is CASSTGTIKYNEQFF.

This sequence joins TRBV9 and TRBJ1-2; 8 bases map to TRBD1. Germline V gene data show CDR1 as SGDLS and CDR2 as YYNGEE. CDR3 length equals 18 residues. The V gene end was trimmed by 3 bases and the J gene end by 7 bases; junction bases not matched to a gene: 20. CDR3 loop: CASSDQGSWQGARGGYTF. The CDR3 DNA reads as TGTGCCAGCAGCGACCAGGGATCCTGGCAGGGGGCGAGGGGTGGCTACACCTTC.

This clone has just a few counts. The chain uses TRBV19 and TRBJ1-2; 8 bases are shared with TRBD1. V lost 5 bases to trimming and J lost 4 bases; unmatched junction nucleotides: 3. Germline values: CDR1 LNHDA, CDR2 SQIVND (reference sequence). The CDR3 runs to 13 residues. In nucleotides, the CDR3 is TGTGCCAGTAGTCGAGGACAGGGCTATGGCTACACCTTC. It encodes CASSRGQGYGYTF.

This clone was picked up one time. V usage is TRBV11-2 and J usage is TRBJ1-1; D remains ambiguous. The germline gives CDR1 SGHAT, CDR2 FQNNGV. V was clipped by 5 bases and J by 7 bases, with 8 bases between them. The CDR3 is made up of 11 amino acids. CDR3 amino acids: CASSLQNEAFF. As DNA, the CDR3 is TGTGCCAGCAGCCTCCAGAATGAAGCTTTCTTT.

This chain connects TRBV7-2 to TRBJ2-1, with D uncertain. This CDR3 is built from 14 residues. CDR1 is SGHTA and CDR2 is FQGNSA in the germline V gene. Trimming took off 1 base at V and 9 bases at J, with 13 bases between the two ends. CDR3 nucleotides: TGTGCCAGCAGCTTAGGCCAGGCCCCCGGTGAGCAGTTCTTC. Its translation is CASSLGQAPGEQFF.

This chain links TRBV7-2 with TRBJ2-2, with 7 bases aligning to TRBD1. The CDR3 is 14 residues long. The V gene end was trimmed by 6 bases and the J gene end by 4 bases; junction bases not matched to a gene: 5. Germline lookup yields CDR1 SGHTA and CDR2 FQGNSA. The CDR3 region is CASRPRGSTGELFF. The CDR3, as DNA: TGTGCCAGCAGACCCAGGGGGAGCACCGGGGAGCTGTTTTTT.

This clone showed up just once. V usage is TRBV7-9 and J usage is TRBJ1-2, with TRBD1 matching over 8 bases. Germline CDR1 and CDR2: SEHNR and FQNEAQ (reference sequence). The CDR3 covers 13 residues. The J segment lost 4 bases and the V segment lost 6 bases, leaving 4 bases of the junction unmatched. The CDR3 region is CASRVQGGYGYTF. CDR3 bases: TGTGCCAGCAGAGTACAGGGGGGCTATGGCTACACCTTC.

The genes are TRBV23-1 and TRBJ2-1; 8 nucleotides line up with TRBD1. TRBV23-1 is identified as an open reading frame with a role that is uncertain. V dropped 2 bases and J dropped 10; count of bases not matched to a gene: 4. The CDR3 spans 13 residues. DNA for the CDR3: TGCGCCAGCAGTCAACCGGACAGGGACGAGCAGTTCTTC. Residues: CASSQPDRDEQFF.

The gene calls are TRBV4-2 and TRBJ1-2; D gene uncertain. Trimming cost V 0 bases and J 12 bases, with 8 bases left between them. The CDR3 consists of 11 residues. Germline values: CDR1 LGHNA, CDR2 YNFKEQ. CDR3 sequence reads: CASSQDGRHTF. The CDR3 region has the DNA TGTGCCAGCAGCCAAGATGGCCGCCACACCTTC.

This clone was counted once. V is TRBV27 and J is TRBJ2-5, with D perhaps TRBD2 (6 bases). The DNA end favors TRBJ2-7, so the J call may be wrong. This CDR3 has 14 amino acids. CDR1 is MNHEY, CDR2 SMNVEV, per germline (reference sequence). CDR3 protein: CASSPLRGRDEQYF. CDR3 nucleotide sequence: TGTGCCAGCAGTCCCTTACGGGGGAGAGACGAGCAGTACTTC.

The V call is TRBV7-3, the J call TRBJ2-1; TRBD2 agrees at 11 bases. Germline V lookup: CDR1 SGHTA, CDR2 FQGTGA. Trimming at V came to 3 bases and at J to 5 bases, leaving 6 bases not matched to a gene. This CDR3 region has 16 residues. In nucleotides, the CDR3 is TGTGCCAGCAGCTTCGTAGCGGGAGGGCCAGACAATGAGCAGTTCTTC. Amino acids: CASSFVAGGPDNEQFF.

The chain uses TRBV14 and TRBJ1-1; TRBD1 might be the D (6 bases). The V gene's germline CDR1 is SGHDN and CDR2 FVKESK. CDR3 length: 14 amino acids. The ends were cut back, 4 bases at V and 4 bases at J, with 13 bases in the middle. The CDR3 sequence: CASSRMDRGTEAFF. In DNA, the CDR3 is TGTGCCAGCAGCCGTATGGACAGAGGCACTGAAGCTTTCTTT.

The chain links TRBV5-1 to TRBJ2-3; no firm D call. V lost 0 bases to trimming and J lost 0 bases, with 8 bases between them. This CDR3 is built from 15 residues. From germline, CDR1 is SGHRS and CDR2 YFSETQ. CDR3 protein: CASSLVTSSTDTQYF. The CDR3 DNA reads as TGCGCCAGCAGCTTGGTAACATCTAGCACAGATACGCAGTATTTT.